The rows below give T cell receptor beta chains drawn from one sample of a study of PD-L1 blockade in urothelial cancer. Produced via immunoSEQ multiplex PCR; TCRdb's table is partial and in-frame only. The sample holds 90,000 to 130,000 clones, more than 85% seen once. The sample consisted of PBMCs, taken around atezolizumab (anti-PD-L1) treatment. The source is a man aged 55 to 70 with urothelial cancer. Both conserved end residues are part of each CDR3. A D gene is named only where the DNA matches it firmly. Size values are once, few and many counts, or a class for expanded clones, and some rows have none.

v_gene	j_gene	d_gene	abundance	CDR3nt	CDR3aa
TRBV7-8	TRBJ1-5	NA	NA	TGTGCCAGCAGCTTAGACTCAGCGAGCAATCAGCCCCAGCATTTT	CASSLDSASNQPQHF
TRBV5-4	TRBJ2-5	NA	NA	TGTGCCAGCAGCCTCCAAGAGACCCAGTACTTC	CASSLQETQYF
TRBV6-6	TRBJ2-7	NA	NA	TGTGCCAGCACACGCGGGACGGATACTTCCTACGAGCAGTACTTC	CASTRGTDTSYEQYF
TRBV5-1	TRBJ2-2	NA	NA	TGCGCCAGCAGCTTAGGAGGGTTCACCGGGGAGCTGTTTTTT	CASSLGGFTGELFF
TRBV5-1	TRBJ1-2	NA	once	TGCGCCAGCAGCGCCACTTCCGGGGAAGGCTATGGCTACACCTTC	CASSATSGEGYGYTF
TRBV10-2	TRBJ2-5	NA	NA	TGCGCCAGCAGTGAACAGGGCCAAGAGACCCAGTACTTC	CASSEQGQETQYF
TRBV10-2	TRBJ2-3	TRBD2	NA	TGCGCCAGCAGTGAGTCGTCTCTTAGCGGGATCCCAGATACGCAGTATTTT	CASSESSLSGIPDTQYF
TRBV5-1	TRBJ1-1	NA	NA	TGCGCCAGCAGCTTGGGACGGGGAACTGAAGCTTTCTTT	CASSLGRGTEAFF
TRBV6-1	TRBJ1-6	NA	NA	TGTGCCAGCACCCAGGGGAATAATTCACCCCTCCACTTT	CASTQGNNSPLHF
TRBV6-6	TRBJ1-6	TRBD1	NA	TGTGCCAGCAGTAGCCGTCAGGGGGGAAATTCACCCCTCCACTTT	CASSSRQGGNSPLHF
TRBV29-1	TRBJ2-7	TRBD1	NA	TGCAGCGTCCGCGGACAGGGGGCCTACGAGCAGTACTTC	CSVRGQGAYEQYF
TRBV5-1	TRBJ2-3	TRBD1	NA	TGCGCCAGCAGCGGGGGTGTGCTCCGGGACAGGTCCTATTTCGCACAAGATACGCAGTATTTT	CASSGGVLRDRSYFAQDTQYF
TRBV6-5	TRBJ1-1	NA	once	TGTGCCAGCAGTTACTCGCGGGATCCCGAGACTGAAGCTTTCTTT	CASSYSRDPETEAFF
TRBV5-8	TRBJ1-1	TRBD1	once	TGTGCCAGCAGCTTATTTCTGGGACAGGAGAACACTGAAGCTTTCTTT	CASSLFLGQENTEAFF
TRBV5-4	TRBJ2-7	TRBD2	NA	TGTGCCAGCAGCTTACCTGGAGCGGGGGGTACCTACGAGCAGTACTTC	CASSLPGAGGTYEQYF
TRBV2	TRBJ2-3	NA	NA	TGTGCCAGCAGTGATAATAGCGCGACCACAGATACGCAGTATTTT	CASSDNSATTDTQYF
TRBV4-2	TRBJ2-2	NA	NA	TGTGCCAGCAGCCCCGGGAACACCGGGGAGCTGTTTTTT	CASSPGNTGELFF
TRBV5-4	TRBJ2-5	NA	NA	TGTGCCAGCAGCTGGGGAGCTGCCCAGTACTTC	CASSWGAAQYF
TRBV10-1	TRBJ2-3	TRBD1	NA	TGCGCCAGCAGTGAAAGAATAGGGACAGGGGGCGTAAATACGCAGTATTTT	CASSERIGTGGVNTQYF
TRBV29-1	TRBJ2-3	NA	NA	TGCAGCGCCTTCAGCGGCACAGATACGCAGTATTTT	CSAFSGTDTQYF
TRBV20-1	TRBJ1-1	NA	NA	TGCAGTGCTAGATCGGGCACTGAAGCTTTCTTT	CSARSGTEAFF
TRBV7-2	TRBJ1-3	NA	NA	TGTGCCAGCAGCTTAGGATGGAGTCAGGGTCGTGGAAACACCATATATTTT	CASSLGWSQGRGNTIYF
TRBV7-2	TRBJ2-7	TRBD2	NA	TGTGCCAGCAAATCTTCGGGGGGATCCTACGAGCAGTACTTC	CASKSSGGSYEQYF
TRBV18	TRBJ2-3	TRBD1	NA	TGTGCCAGCTCACCACCAGGGGGCGCAAATACGCAGTATTTT	CASSPPGGANTQYF
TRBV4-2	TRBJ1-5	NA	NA	TGTGCCAGCAGCCAAGATCAGGGCAGTAACCCTCAGCCCCAGCATTTT	CASSQDQGSNPQPQHF
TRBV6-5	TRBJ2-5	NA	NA	TGTGCCAGCGCCGGGAACCAAGAGACCCAGTACTTC	CASAGNQETQYF
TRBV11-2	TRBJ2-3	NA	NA	TGTGCCAGCAGCTTAGGGTTGCTGCTAAATATTGCCACAGATACGCAGTATTTT	CASSLGLLLNIATDTQYF
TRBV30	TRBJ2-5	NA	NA	TGTGCCTGGAGTGTAAGGACACTGGAGACCCAGTACTTC	CAWSVRTLETQYF
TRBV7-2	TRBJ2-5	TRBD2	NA	TGTGCCAGCAGCACAGGACTAGCGGGGCAAGAGACCCAGTACTTC	CASSTGLAGQETQYF
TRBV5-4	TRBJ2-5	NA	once	TGTGCCAGCAGCTTGCCCGGCGGGTTCAGGAAGCAAGAGACCCAGTACTTC	CASSLPGGFRKQETQYF
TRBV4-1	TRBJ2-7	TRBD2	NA	TGCGCCAGCAGCCAAGTGTCCAGCGGGGGGGGCTACGAGCAGTACTTC	CASSQVSSGGGYEQYF
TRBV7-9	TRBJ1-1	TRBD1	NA	TGTGCCAGCAGCTCCCGGGACAGGGGGTCCACTGAAGCTTTCTTT	CASSSRDRGSTEAFF
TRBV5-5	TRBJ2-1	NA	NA	TGTGCCAGCAGCTTGGTGGGGTGGGGGGACAATGAGCAGTTCTTC	CASSLVGWGDNEQFF
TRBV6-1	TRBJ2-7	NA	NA	TGTGCCAGCAGTGTTGGCGGGACCACCTACGAGCAGTACTTC	CASSVGGTTYEQYF
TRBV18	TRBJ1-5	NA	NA	TGTGCCAGCTCACCATATTCAGAGGATCAGCCCCAGCATTTT	CASSPYSEDQPQHF
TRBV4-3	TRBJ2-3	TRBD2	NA	TGCGCCAGCAGCCAAGGGCTAGCGGGGACCTCCTCTAGCACAGATACGCAGTATTTT	CASSQGLAGTSSSTDTQYF
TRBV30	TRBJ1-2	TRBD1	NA	TGTGCCTGGAGTGTCAGGGGGGATGCTGGCTACACCTTC	CAWSVRGDAGYTF
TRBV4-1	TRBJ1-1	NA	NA	TGCGCCAGCAGCCCCCCGGGGGTACTGAACACTGAAGCTTTCTTT	CASSPPGVLNTEAFF
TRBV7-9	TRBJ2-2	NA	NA	TGTGCCGGGGCAGGTTACACCGGGGAGCTGTTTTTT	CAGAGYTGELFF
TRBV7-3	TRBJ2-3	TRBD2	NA	TGTGCCAGCAGCAAAGGACTAGCGGGATCTAATACGCAGTATTTT	CASSKGLAGSNTQYF
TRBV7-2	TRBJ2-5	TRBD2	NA	TGTGCCAGCACCCCTTCTAGCGGGGGAGCGGGGACCCAGTACTTC	CASTPSSGGAGTQYF
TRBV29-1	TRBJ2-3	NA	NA	TGCAGCGTTGAAGGGCTTGGGGGCGGCCTCACAGATACGCAGTATTTT	CSVEGLGGGLTDTQYF
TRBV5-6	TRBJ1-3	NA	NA	TGTGCCAGCAGTCGGACAGCCATCTCTGGAAACACCATATATTTT	CASSRTAISGNTIYF
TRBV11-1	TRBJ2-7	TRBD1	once	TGTGCCAGCAGCCTCCTGGGACAGATCTACGAGCAGTACTTC	CASSLLGQIYEQYF
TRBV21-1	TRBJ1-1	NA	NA	TGTGCCAGCAGCAAAAAAGTGCGGGGGCCGAACACTGAAGCTTTCTTT	CASSKKVRGPNTEAFF
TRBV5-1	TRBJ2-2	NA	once	TGCGCCAGCCTGGTCGGGAACACCGGGGAGCTGTTTTTT	CASLVGNTGELFF
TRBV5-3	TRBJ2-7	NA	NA	TGTGCCAGAAGCTTGGCCAGGGGCGGTCGGTCGGACGAGCAGTACTTC	CARSLARGGRSDEQYF
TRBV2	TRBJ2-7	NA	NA	TGTGCCTCGTCCTGGGGGGAGAATTTTAGTTACGAGCAGTACTTC	CASSWGENFSYEQYF
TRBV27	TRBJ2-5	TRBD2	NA	TGTGCCAGCAGATCCTTCCAGCGGGGGGGCCGTTGGTACTTC	CASRSFQRGGRWYF
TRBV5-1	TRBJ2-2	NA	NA	TGCGCCAGCAGCTCGTCAGGGGACACCGGGGAGCTGTTTTTT	CASSSSGDTGELFF